This TCR beta chain appears in the sequencing data of a study of OX40 agonist ivuxolimab in advanced cancers. The overall study: Partial responses were seen in three patients, one with hepatocellular carcinoma and two with cutaneous melanoma. General observations from the study: Certain nonresponders additionally had low normalized T-cell clonal expansion. In general, CD8+ T cells held more expanded clones than CD4+ did, on average. Partial responders at 0.1-3.0 mg/kg showed near-lowest clonal expansion.

TCRdb's copy holds only in-frame clones and misses some; the assay was immunoSEQ multiplex PCR. The sample shows tens of thousands of clones, about nine tenths of them seen only once. Germline assignment: CDR1 GTSNPN and CDR2 SVGIG (reference sequence). This CDR3 is built from 13 residues. Trimming pared 1 base from V and 6 bases from J, leaving 11 bases between. Concerning this clone itself: Its antigen is unidentified.

This chain uses TRBV30 with TRBJ2-3, with D perhaps given as TRBD1 or TRBD2 (6 bases each). The sequence was obtained from an adult with an advanced solid tumor such as melanoma, head and neck, liver or kidney cancer. This sample comprised CD4+ or CD8+ T cells sorted from blood, obtained in a trial of the OX40 agonist ivuxolimab. CDR3 loop: CAWSGGTRDTQYF. CDR3 nucleotides: TGTGCCTGGAGTGGCGGGACAAGGGATACGCAGTATTTT. The variable domain in full, with the rest retrieved from reference TRBV30 and TRBJ2-3, is SQTIHQWPATLVQPVGSPLSLECTVEGTSNPNLYWYRQAAGRGLQLLFYSVGIGQISSEVPQNLSASRPQDRQFILSSKKLLLSDSGFYLCAWSGGTRDTQYFGPGTRLTVL.